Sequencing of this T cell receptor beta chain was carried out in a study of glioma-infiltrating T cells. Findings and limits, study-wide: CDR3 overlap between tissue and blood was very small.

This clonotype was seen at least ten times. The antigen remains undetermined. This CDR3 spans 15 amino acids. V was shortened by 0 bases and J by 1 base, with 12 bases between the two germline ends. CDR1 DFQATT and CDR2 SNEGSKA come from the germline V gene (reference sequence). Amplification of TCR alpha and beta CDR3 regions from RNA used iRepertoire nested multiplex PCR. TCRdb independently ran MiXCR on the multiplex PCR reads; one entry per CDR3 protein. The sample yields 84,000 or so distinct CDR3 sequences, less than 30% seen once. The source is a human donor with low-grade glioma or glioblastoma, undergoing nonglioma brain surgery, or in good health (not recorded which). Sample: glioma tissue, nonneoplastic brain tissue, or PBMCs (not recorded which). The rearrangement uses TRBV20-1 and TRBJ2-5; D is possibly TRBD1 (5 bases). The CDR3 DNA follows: TGCAGTGCTAGAGAATGGGCAGGGTCCCAAGAGACCCAGTACTTC. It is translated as CSAREWAGSQETQYF.